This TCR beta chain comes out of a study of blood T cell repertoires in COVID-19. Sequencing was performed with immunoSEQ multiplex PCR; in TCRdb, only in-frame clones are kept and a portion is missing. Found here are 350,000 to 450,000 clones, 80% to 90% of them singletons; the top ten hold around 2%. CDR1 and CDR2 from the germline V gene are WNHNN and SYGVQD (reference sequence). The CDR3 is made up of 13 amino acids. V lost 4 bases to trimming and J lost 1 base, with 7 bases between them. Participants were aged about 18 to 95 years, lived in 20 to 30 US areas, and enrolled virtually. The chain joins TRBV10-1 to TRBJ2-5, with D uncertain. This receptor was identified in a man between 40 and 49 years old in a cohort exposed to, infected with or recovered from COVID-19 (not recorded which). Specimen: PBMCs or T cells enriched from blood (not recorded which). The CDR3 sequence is CASSVRVQETQYF. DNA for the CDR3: TGCGCCAGCAGTGTGAGAGTCCAAGAGACCCAGTACTTC.